The 27 T cell receptor beta chains reported below all come from one sample, sequenced in a study of PD-L1 blockade in urothelial cancer. Clones were sequenced by immunoSEQ multiplex PCR, and TCRdb holds only the in-frame ones, with some missing. This sample has 84,000 or so clones; 85% occur once, and the top ten carry 14%. This sample's time point: pretreatment peripheral blood. The sample consisted of PBMCs, taken around atezolizumab (anti-PD-L1) treatment. All receptors come from a man aged 55-75 years with urothelial cancer.

This clone was counted between two and nine times. The V call is TRBV5-8, the J call TRBJ2-2, with no clear D. This CDR3 region has 14 residues. Germline-derived CDR1 and CDR2 are SGHTS and YDEGEE. V lost 3 bases, J lost 0 bases, and 6 bases lay in between. CDR3 in amino acids: CASSYTPNTGELFF. The CDR3 nucleotides are TGTGCCAGCAGCTACACACCGAACACCGGGGAGCTGTTTTTT.

The rearrangement uses TRBV5-1 and TRBJ1-5, with D possibly matching TRBD1 (5 bases). The CDR3 spans 15 residues. CDR1 is SGHRS and CDR2 is YFSETQ in the germline V gene. V was clipped by 1 base and J by 2 bases, with 10 bases between them. The CDR3 spells CASSLHGGGNQPQHF. CDR3 DNA sequence: TGCGCCAGCAGCTTGCATGGGGGGGGCAATCAGCCCCAGCATTTT.

The chain is built from TRBV30 and TRBJ1-2; no clear D gene. Looked up from germline, CDR1 is GTSNPN and CDR2 is SVGIG (reference sequence). The germline V and J ends were trimmed by 4 bases and 3 bases, with 9 bases remaining between them. The CDR3 extends over 12 amino acids. CDR3 sequence reads: CAWNRGDYGYTF. DNA for the CDR3: TGTGCCTGGAATCGGGGAGACTATGGCTACACCTTC.

The rearrangement links TRBV2 to TRBJ2-5, with D maybe TRBD1 (6 bases). Germline CDR1 is SNHLY and CDR2 is FYNNEI. V gave up 6 bases and J gave up 2 bases, with 13 bases separating them. The CDR3 is 14 residues long. The CDR3 loop is CASRPGQGQETQYF. The DNA for the CDR3 is TGTGCCAGCAGACCGGGACAAGGACAAGAGACCCAGTACTTC.

This chain uses TRBV10-2 with TRBJ2-5; 16 bases agree with TRBD2. CDR3 size: 18 residues. The junction had 7 bases not matched to a gene; V was cut back by 2 bases and J by 4 bases. Per germline, CDR1 WSHSY and CDR2 SAAADI. This CDR3 is CASSEGGLAGGIGETQYF. The CDR3 region has the DNA TGCGCCAGCAGTGAGGGGGGACTAGCGGGAGGGATTGGAGAGACCCAGTACTTC.

This rearrangement joins TRBV21-1 to TRBJ1-1. TRBV21-1 is a known pseudogene. The CDR3 spans 15 residues. CDR3 sequence: CASSILGGANTEAFF. CDR3 DNA sequence: TGTGCCAGCAGCATCCTCGGAGGGGCAAACACTGAAGCTTTCTTT.

This clone was counted a few times. The gene calls are TRBV7-9 and TRBJ2-2; 9 nucleotides line up with TRBD2. The J segment lost 4 bases and the V segment lost 7 bases, leaving 7 bases of the junction unmatched. This CDR3 comprises 15 residues. Germline-derived CDR1 and CDR2 are SEHNR and FQNEAQ (reference sequence). The CDR3 sequence is CASIRAGGFTGELFF. The DNA for the CDR3 is TGTGCCAGCATCCGAGCGGGGGGATTCACCGGGGAGCTGTTTTTT.

DNA of the CDR3: TGTGCCTGGAGTATTGAAGGGGGCAGCCTGGGCTACACCTTC. Amino acids: CAWSIEGGSLGYTF. V is TRBV30 and J is TRBJ1-2; 7 bases align to TRBD1. CDR1 is GTSNPN and CDR2 is SVGIG in the germline V gene (reference sequence). This CDR3 is built from 14 residues. Trimming at V came to 2 bases and at J to 8 bases, leaving 11 bases not matched to a gene.

The chain couples TRBV4-3 to TRBJ2-2; unclear D gene. The germline V and J ends were trimmed by 0 bases and 1 base, with 12 bases remaining between them. This CDR3 has 17 residues. The germline V gene has CDR1 LGHNA and CDR2 YSLEER. CDR3 residues: CASSQDWLTVNTGELFF. The CDR3 bases are TGCGCCAGCAGCCAAGATTGGTTAACGGTGAACACCGGGGAGCTGTTTTTT.

The genes are TRBV7-6 and TRBJ1-2; tentatively, D is TRBD1 (6 bases). This CDR3 region has 15 residues. CDR1 is SGHVS and CDR2 is FNYEAQ in the germline V gene. The V gene lost 4 bases and the J gene lost 8 bases, with 20 bases spanning the gap. CDR3 bases: TGTGCCAGCAGCTCGGGACAACCTTTTGGGGGCGGCTACACCTTC. Its protein is CASSSGQPFGGGYTF.

The chain employs TRBV5-1 and TRBJ2-5, with TRBD2 matching over 10 bases. This CDR3 is built from 21 residues. Germline values: CDR1 SGHRS, CDR2 YFSETQ. J was trimmed by 3 bases and V by 4 bases; bases with no gene match: 24. The CDR3 region is CASSLHRDGLRGSGRKETQYF. The CDR3 DNA reads TGCGCCAGCAGCCTTCATAGGGACGGACTCCGTGGTAGCGGGAGGAAAGAGACCCAGTACTTC.

The CDR3 DNA reads as TGTGCCAGCAGCCCTGGACTGATAGCCAAAAACATTCAGTACTTC. Protein: CASSPGLIAKNIQYF. The chain couples TRBV9 to TRBJ2-4; possible D gene TRBD2, 5 bases. The germline V and J ends were trimmed by 4 bases and 0 bases, with 11 bases remaining between them. CDR1 is SGDLS, CDR2 YYNGEE, per germline. This CDR3 spans 15 amino acids.

This chain connects TRBV5-1 to TRBJ2-3, with 11 bases fitting TRBD1. The germline CDR1 and CDR2 sequences are SGHRS and YFSETQ. V trimming: 0 bases; J trimming: 4 bases; junction bases outside the gene matches: 1. CDR3 length: 15 amino acids. This chain's CDR3 is CASSLGTGGSDTQYF. DNA for the CDR3: TGCGCCAGCAGCTTGGGGACAGGGGGCTCAGATACGCAGTATTTT.

The V gene is TRBV7-2, the J gene TRBJ2-5; 13 bases fit TRBD2. This CDR3 spans 15 amino acids. Germline CDR1 is SGHTA and CDR2 is FQGNSA. With V trimmed by 2 bases and J by 3 bases, 0 bases remained unmatched. The CDR3 sequence: CASSLTSGREETQYF. The CDR3 nucleotides are TGTGCCAGCAGCTTAACTAGCGGGAGGGAAGAGACCCAGTACTTC.

This clone was observed a single time. Other nucleotide sequences from this sample produce the same CDR3. The V gene is TRBV11-2, the J gene TRBJ2-7; D gene uncertain. V dropped 4 bases and J dropped 2 bases, with 3 bases sitting between them. CDR1 SGHAT and CDR2 FQNNGV come from the germline V gene. The CDR3 is made up of 11 amino acids. DNA for the CDR3: TGTGCCAGCAGCTCTGCCTACGAGCAGTACTTC. Translation gives CASSSAYEQYF.

J is TRBJ1-3 and V is TRBV11-3, with D possibly being TRBD1 (5 bases). This CDR3 spans 18 amino acids. Trimming took 4 bases from V and 4 from J, leaving 23 bases between them. Germline V gene sequence: CDR1 SGHNT, CDR2 YENEEA. Here the CDR3 reads CASSYIQSGTRSGNTIYF. The CDR3 DNA follows: TGTGCCAGCAGCTATATCCAAAGCGGGACTCGGTCCGGAAACACCATATATTTT.

The chain recombines TRBV5-1 with TRBJ1-2; D possibly corresponds to TRBD1 (6 bases). The CDR3 totals 14 residues. From germline, CDR1 is SGHRS and CDR2 YFSETQ. V lost 0 bases and J 8 bases, leaving 14 bases between the germline ends. The DNA of the CDR3 is TGCGCCAGCAGCTTGGAGGGACCGAGGGGGGGCTACACCTTC. Translated, it gives CASSLEGPRGGYTF.

The chain recombines TRBV10-3 with TRBJ2-5; 8 bases are shared with TRBD2. This CDR3 has 16 amino acids. Trimming at V came to 6 bases and at J to 1 base, leaving 10 bases not matched to a gene. Germline V gene data show CDR1 as ENHRY and CDR2 as SYGVKD. The CDR3 spells CAIREGLAGTQETQYF. CDR3 sequence (DNA): TGTGCCATCAGGGAGGGGCTAGCGGGCACCCAAGAGACCCAGTACTTC.

This chain links TRBV9 with TRBJ2-3; TRBD2 matches at 7 bases. The CDR3 has 15 amino acids. Per germline, CDR1 SGDLS and CDR2 YYNGEE. V was clipped by 6 bases and J by 5 bases; unmatched bases: 12. CDR3 in DNA: TGTGCCAGCAACTGGGAGGGAACTGAGGGAGATACGCAGTATTTT. Translating it yields CASNWEGTEGDTQYF.

This clone was seen only a few times. The genes are TRBV4-2 and TRBJ2-1; a weak D match, TRBD2 (5 bases). The CDR3 consists of 14 residues. The V gene lost 1 base and the J gene lost 6 bases, with 10 bases spanning the gap. Germline V gene data show CDR1 as LGHNA and CDR2 as YNFKEQ. The CDR3 nucleotides are TGTGCCAGCAGCCAAGTCGGGGATGCCAATGAGCAGTTCTTC. Its translation: CASSQVGDANEQFF.

The chain joins TRBV6-1 to TRBJ1-1; weak D call: TRBD1 (6 bases). The CDR3 is 14 residues long. Deletions cut 6 bases from V and 4 bases from J, with 15 bases between. CDR1 and CDR2 (germline): MNHNS, SASEGT. DNA of the CDR3: TGTGCCAGCAGCCAACAGGGTTGGAGCACTGAAGCTTTCTTT. Translated, it gives CASSQQGWSTEAFF.

The genes are TRBV4-2 and TRBJ2-2; the D is unclear. The CDR3 totals 16 residues. Looked up from germline, CDR1 is LGHNA and CDR2 is YNFKEQ. V lost 3 bases, J lost 1 base, and 12 bases lay in between. CDR3: CASSHPDWRNTGELFF. The CDR3 nucleotides are TGTGCCAGCAGCCACCCCGACTGGAGGAACACCGGGGAGCTGTTTTTT.

The rearrangement uses TRBV4-1 and TRBJ1-6; unclear D gene. Trimming stripped 0 bases from V and 0 bases from J, with 12 bases between. The CDR3 has 18 residues. The germline V gene encodes CDR1 MGHRA and CDR2 YSYEKL. In DNA, the CDR3 is TGCGCCAGCAGCCAAGATCGGAGCCGAAGCTCCTATAATTCACCCCTCCACTTT. Amino acids: CASSQDRSRSSYNSPLHF.

The rearrangement links TRBV13 to TRBJ1-5; D call uncertain. Germline V gene data show CDR1 as PRHDT and CDR2 as FYEKMQ (reference sequence). V gave up 0 bases and J gave up 6 bases, with 12 bases separating them. The CDR3 spans 15 residues. CDR3 amino acids: CASSLGGGSGQPQHF. CDR3 in DNA: TGTGCCAGCAGCTTAGGTGGAGGGAGCGGTCAGCCCCAGCATTTT.

The chain employs TRBV10-3 and TRBJ2-5, with D perhaps TRBD1 (7 bases). The V gene's germline CDR1 is ENHRY and CDR2 SYGVKD. Trimming removed 4 bases from V and 5 bases from J, with 17 bases in between. This CDR3 spans 15 amino acids. The CDR3 DNA reads as TGTGCCATCAGTGGCGCAGGGGGGACTTGGGAGACCCAGTACTTC. Amino acids: CAISGAGGTWETQYF.

This sequence joins TRBV4-1 and TRBJ2-7; TRBD1 agrees at 9 bases. The CDR3 length is 17 residues. V shed 0 bases and J 0 bases; nucleotides not matched to a gene: 6. Germline values: CDR1 MGHRA, CDR2 YSYEKL. CDR3 sequence reads: CASSQDWGQGSSYEQYF. The CDR3 DNA reads TGCGCCAGCAGCCAAGATTGGGGACAGGGTAGCTCCTACGAGCAGTACTTC.

The V call is TRBV19, the J call TRBJ2-7; TRBD1 is a possible D gene (6 bases). The CDR3 loop spans 14 amino acids. Germline CDR1 is LNHDA and CDR2 is SQIVND (reference sequence). Trimming pared 3 bases from V and 6 bases from J, leaving 15 bases between. The CDR3 DNA is TGTGCCAGTAGTATCTCAGGGGAAGGCTTCGAGCAGTACTTC. The encoded protein is CASSISGEGFEQYF.